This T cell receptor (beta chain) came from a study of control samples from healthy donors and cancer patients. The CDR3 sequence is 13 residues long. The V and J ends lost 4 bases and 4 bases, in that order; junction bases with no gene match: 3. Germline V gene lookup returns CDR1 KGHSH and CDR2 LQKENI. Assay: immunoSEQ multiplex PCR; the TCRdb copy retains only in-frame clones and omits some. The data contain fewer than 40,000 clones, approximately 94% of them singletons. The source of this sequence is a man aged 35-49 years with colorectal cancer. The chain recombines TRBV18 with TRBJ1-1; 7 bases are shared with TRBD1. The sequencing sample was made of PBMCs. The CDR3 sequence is CASSLTGSTEAFF. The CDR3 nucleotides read TGTGCCAGCTCACTGACAGGGAGCACTGAAGCTTTCTTT.